The 32 T cell receptor beta chains in this list originate from one sample, sequenced in a study of T cell clonotyping in hematopoietic cell transplantation. Time point denoted: recipient sample about 28 days before transplant, after cytoreduction. Profiled with immunoSEQ multiplex PCR; TCRdb holds only in-frame clones, not every one. Of 20,000 or so clones in the sample, 85% to 90% are singletons; the top ten hold approximately 4%. Sequences were derived from peripheral blood mononuclear cells, sampled before stem cell transplant. The receptors derive from a man between 18 and 35 years old with biphenotypic leukemia. Some clones in this sample may be carry-over from other donors' samples.

The V and J genes are TRBV6-5 and TRBJ1-4; D might be TRBD1 (6 bases). Trimming took off 5 bases at V and 10 bases at J, with 17 bases between the two ends. Germline CDR1 is MNHEY and CDR2 is SVGAGI. This CDR3 comprises 14 residues. The CDR3 loop is CASSIKQGYGKLFF. Here the CDR3 DNA reads TGTGCCAGCAGTATAAAACAGGGATACGGAAAACTGTTTTTT.

As regards this clone: A junction end diverges from the germline sequence, so it may reflect a read error. The V call is TRBV7-8, the J call TRBJ2-5; D is perhaps TRBD2 (7 bases). The CDR3 has 15 residues. Germline V CDR1 and CDR2: SGHVS, FQNEAQ. CDR3 DNA sequence: TGTGCCAGCAGCTTAGGGTTTCGGGGGGCTAGGAGACCCCACTTC. This gives the protein CASSLGFRGARRPHF.

This chain links TRBV27 with TRBJ2-7; D unresolved. Trimming took 8 bases from V and 0 from J, leaving 5 bases between them. Germline CDR1 MNHEY, CDR2 SMNVEV (reference sequence). The CDR3 is 11 amino acids. DNA for the CDR3: TGTGCCAGCGGTTACTCCTACGAGCAGTACTTC. It is translated as CASGYSYEQYF.

The chain couples TRBV10-3 to TRBJ2-7; TRBD1 matches 7 bases. The germline V gene has CDR1 ENHRY and CDR2 SYGVKD. The CDR3 covers 14 residues. V lost 11 bases, J lost 4 bases, and 14 bases stayed unmatched. The DNA for the CDR3 is TGTGCCGTTACATCCGGGACAGACTCTTACGAGCAGTACTTC. This translates into CAVTSGTDSYEQYF.

This chain links TRBV4-1 with TRBJ1-3; D is unresolved. Trimming removed 4 bases at V and 7 bases at J, with 23 bases between. Germline loops: CDR1 MGHRA, CDR2 YSYEKL. The CDR3 spans 17 residues. CDR3 region: CASSLRERARSRNTIYF. The CDR3 bases are TGCGCCAGCAGCCTCCGGGAGAGGGCCCGCTCGAGGAACACCATATATTTT.

The V and J genes are TRBV7-8 and TRBJ1-3; D is unclear. The germline gives CDR1 SGHVS, CDR2 FQNEAQ. This CDR3 is built from 14 residues. Trimming shortened V by 1 base and J by 4 bases, and 8 bases separated the two germline ends. CDR3 in amino acids: CASSLGGPGNTIYF. The CDR3 DNA is TGTGCCAGCAGCTTAGGAGGTCCGGGAAACACCATATATTTT.

The V and J genes are TRBV11-3 and TRBJ1-1; 9 nucleotides match TRBD1. Germline CDR1 and CDR2: SGHNT and YENEEA. Trimming cost V 5 bases and J 3 bases; bases outside gene matches: 7. CDR3 length equals 15 residues. CDR3 nucleotide sequence: TGTGCCAGCAGCCCCCGGTGGGACAGGGACACTGAAGCTTTCTTT. Its translation is CASSPRWDRDTEAFF.

The chain employs TRBV19 and TRBJ1-5; 9 positions match TRBD1. CDR1 and CDR2 (germline): LNHDA, SQIVND (reference sequence). With V trimmed by 6 bases and J by 0 bases, 9 bases remained unmatched. The CDR3 is 17 amino acids. The CDR3 is CASRIDRGDYSNQPQHF. The CDR3 coding sequence is TGTGCCAGTAGGATCGACAGGGGGGATTATAGCAATCAGCCCCAGCATTTT. Combining the CDR3 with reference TRBV19 and TRBJ1-5 gives the whole variable domain DGGITQSPKYLFRKEGQNVTLSCEQNLNHDAMYWYRQDPGQGLRLIYYSQIVNDFQKGDIAEGYSVSREKKESFPLTVTSAQKNPTAFYLCASRIDRGDYSNQPQHFGDGTRLSIL.

The V gene is TRBV5-6, the J gene TRBJ2-2; D might be TRBD2 (5 bases). Trimming removed 4 bases at V and 1 base at J, with 11 bases between. Germline CDR1 is SGHDT and CDR2 is YYEEEE. The CDR3 covers 15 residues. CDR3 loop: CASSPGLENTGELFF. CDR3 coding DNA: TGTGCCAGCAGCCCTGGACTGGAGAACACCGGGGAGCTGTTTTTT.

This chain connects TRBV6-5 to TRBJ2-2, with 7 bases lining up with TRBD1. Trimming cost V 5 bases and J 3 bases; bases outside gene matches: 6. Per the germline V gene, CDR1 is MNHEY and CDR2 is SVGAGI. The CDR3 runs 15 residues. Here the CDR3 DNA reads TGTGCCAGCAGTACCACAGGGGCGGACACCGGGGAGCTGTTTTTT. This translates into CASSTTGADTGELFF.

The chain couples TRBV5-6 to TRBJ1-1; the D is unclear. V lost 0 bases and J 1 base, leaving 4 bases between the germline ends. CDR3 size: 13 residues. The germline CDR1 and CDR2 sequences are SGHDT and YYEEEE. The CDR3 spells CASSLEANTEAFF. The CDR3 DNA is TGTGCCAGCAGCTTGGAGGCGAACACTGAAGCTTTCTTT.

The chain has TRBV7-8 and TRBJ1-2, with D uncertain. The CDR3 runs to 13 residues. Trimming stripped 4 bases from V and 4 bases from J, with 10 bases between. Looked up from germline, CDR1 is SGHVS and CDR2 is FQNEAQ. As DNA, the CDR3 is TGTGCCAGCAGCTCCAGCACTCTCTATGGCTACACCTTC. Translating it yields CASSSSTLYGYTF.

V usage is TRBV7-8 and J usage is TRBJ2-7; 8 bases match TRBD1. CDR1 and CDR2 from the germline V gene are SGHVS and FQNEAQ. The V segment lost 4 bases and the J segment 2 bases; nucleotides outside the gene matches: 16. The CDR3 runs 18 residues. In DNA form, the CDR3 reads TGTGCCAGCAGCTCCGAGACCGGGACAGGAGACTTACCCTACGAGCAGTACTTC. It translates to CASSSETGTGDLPYEQYF.

The gene calls are TRBV4-3 and TRBJ2-3; maybe TRBD2 (5 bases). Trimming pared 1 base from V and 2 bases from J, leaving 10 bases between. Germline V gene data show CDR1 as LGHNA and CDR2 as YSLEER. The length of the CDR3 is 15 residues. The CDR3 loop is CASSQGVGATDTQYF. In DNA, the CDR3 is TGCGCCAGCAGCCAAGGGGTGGGAGCCACAGATACGCAGTATTTT.

V and J are TRBV6-5 and TRBJ1-1, with a weak D call TRBD1 (5 bases). Trimming cost V 5 bases and J 2 bases, with 15 bases left between them. The CDR3 loop spans 15 amino acids. Germline V gene data show CDR1 as MNHEY and CDR2 as SVGAGI. CDR3 sequence reads: CASSPRDVYNTEAFF. The CDR3 nucleotides are TGTGCCAGCAGTCCCCGGGACGTCTATAACACTGAAGCTTTCTTT.

The chain links TRBV4-3 to TRBJ2-7; perhaps TRBD1 as D (6 bases). The CDR3 is 14 amino acids. Germline lookup yields CDR1 LGHNA and CDR2 YSLEER. V lost 4 bases to trimming and J lost 7 bases, with 17 bases between them. The CDR3 sequence is CASSLLAGAEEQYF. CDR3 DNA: TGCGCCAGCAGCCTTCTGGCAGGGGCGGAGGAGCAGTACTTC.

This clone was found once. The chain has TRBV5-1 and TRBJ2-5, with D tentatively TRBD1 or TRBD2 (5 bases each). The CDR3 sequence is 14 residues long. Germline V gene sequence: CDR1 SGHRS, CDR2 YFSETQ. Trimming took 1 base from V and 4 from J, leaving 11 bases between them. DNA of the CDR3: TGCGCCAGCAGCTTGTCTGGGGGACGAGAGACCCAGTACTTC. Encoded protein: CASSLSGGRETQYF.

The rearrangement links TRBV19 to TRBJ2-5, with TRBD2 identical over 9 bases. This CDR3 region has 16 residues. The trim removed 3 bases at V and 0 bases at J, leaving 5 bases unmatched. Germline CDR1 and CDR2: LNHDA and SQIVND (reference sequence). CDR3 residues: CASSIGLAGYQETQYF. CDR3 sequence (DNA): TGTGCCAGTAGTATTGGTCTAGCGGGGTACCAAGAGACCCAGTACTTC.

In its sample, this clone was seen once. V and J are TRBV27 and TRBJ2-7; no definite D call. Trimming left V 5 bases short and J 5 bases short, with 16 bases between. The CDR3 has 14 amino acids. The V gene's germline CDR1 is MNHEY and CDR2 SMNVEV (reference sequence). This chain's CDR3 is CASSPYKGSDEQYF. CDR3 nucleotides: TGTGCCAGCAGTCCTTATAAAGGGTCTGACGAGCAGTACTTC.

The chain recombines TRBV2 with TRBJ2-7; perhaps TRBD1 as D (5 bases). CDR3 length: 16 amino acids. Germline V gene sequence: CDR1 SNHLY, CDR2 FYNNEI. Trimming took off 3 bases at V and 0 bases at J, with 15 bases between the two ends. CDR3 DNA sequence: TGTGCCAGCAGTGACGGTCTCAGGGTTTACTCCTACGAGCAGTACTTC. It is translated as CASSDGLRVYSYEQYF.

The chain employs TRBV4-3 and TRBJ2-7; TRBD2 agrees at 8 bases. V dropped 0 bases and J dropped 5; count of bases not matched to a gene: 6. Germline CDR1 LGHNA, CDR2 YSLEER. This CDR3 contains 15 residues. The CDR3 DNA reads TGCGCCAGCAGCCAAGAGGGACTAGGGGTCGACGAGCAGTACTTC. Translated, it gives CASSQEGLGVDEQYF.

This rearrangement joins TRBV10-3 to TRBJ2-7, with 15 bases matching TRBD2. Losses at the gene ends were 4 bases for V and 6 bases for J; bases not matched to a gene: 4. This CDR3 contains 15 residues. Germline V gene sequence: CDR1 ENHRY, CDR2 SYGVKD. The CDR3 nucleotides are TGTGCCATCAGTGGGACTAGCGGGAGGGCCGGCGAGCAGTACTTC. This sequence encodes CAISGTSGRAGEQYF.

The genes are TRBV4-3 and TRBJ1-4, with D possibly matching TRBD1 (5 bases). The germline V gene encodes CDR1 LGHNA and CDR2 YSLEER. Trimming stripped 4 bases from V and 7 bases from J, with 22 bases between. The CDR3 is made up of 17 amino acids. The DNA of the CDR3 is TGCGCCAGCAGCCTCCTACCCCATCGGGGGGAGGGTGAAAAACTGTTTTTT. It encodes CASSLLPHRGEGEKLFF.

This clone showed up just once. This sequence joins TRBV7-9 and TRBJ2-3; possible D gene TRBD2, 5 bases. The V gene's germline CDR1 is SEHNR and CDR2 FQNEAQ (reference sequence). The V end lost 11 bases, the J end lost 2 bases, and 11 bases lay between the germline ends. CDR3 length equals 12 residues. CDR3 protein: CAGGRPTDTQYF. CDR3 coding DNA: TGTGCCGGAGGACGGCCCACAGATACGCAGTATTTT.

The V gene is TRBV19, the J gene TRBJ1-2; unclear D gene. Trimming took 7 bases from V and 4 from J, leaving 13 bases between them. Looked up from germline, CDR1 is LNHDA and CDR2 is SQIVND (reference sequence). CDR3 length: 13 residues. CDR3 nucleotide sequence: TGTGCCAGTACCACCGTAATAGGCTATGGCTACACCTTC. Translated: CASTTVIGYGYTF.

The V call is TRBV6-1, the J call TRBJ2-7; D uncertain. The CDR3 runs 13 residues. Germline V CDR1 and CDR2: MNHNS, SASEGT. The V gene lost 5 bases and the J gene lost 6 bases, with 14 bases spanning the gap. The CDR3 region is CASSSRPSGEQYF. The CDR3 bases are TGTGCCAGCAGTAGCCGACCATCAGGCGAGCAGTACTTC.

The rearrangement joins TRBV19 to TRBJ1-1; a possible D gene is TRBD1 (5 bases). The CDR3 spans 18 residues. Between the trimmed V and J ends, which lost 4 bases and 4 bases, there was a span of 25 bases. CDR1 is LNHDA and CDR2 is SQIVND in the germline V gene (reference sequence). CDR3 DNA sequence: TGTGCCAGTAGTACCCTACCGGGGGTGACGGGTGCTAGCACTGAAGCTTTCTTT. This sequence encodes CASSTLPGVTGASTEAFF.

CDR3 amino acids: CASGTGLLGYTF. The CDR3 nucleotides are TGTGCCAGCGGGACAGGGCTCCTCGGCTACACCTTC. This chain joins TRBV11-3 and TRBJ1-2, with 9 bases matching TRBD1. Trimming at V came to 8 bases and at J to 8 bases, leaving 6 bases not matched to a gene. This CDR3 is built from 12 residues. The germline gives CDR1 SGHNT, CDR2 YENEEA.

This clone has a single count. V usage is TRBV6-1 and J usage is TRBJ1-1; tentatively, D is TRBD1 (5 bases). This CDR3 spans 12 amino acids. Per the germline V gene, CDR1 is MNHNS and CDR2 is SASEGT. The V gene lost 5 bases and the J gene lost 2 bases, with 6 bases spanning the gap. CDR3 coding DNA: TGTGCCAGCAGTAGGGGAAACACTGAAGCTTTCTTT. It is translated as CASSRGNTEAFF.

The gene calls are TRBV29-1 and TRBJ1-2; 8 nucleotides line up with TRBD1. V was pared by 7 bases and J by 5 bases, with 6 bases of the junction left unmatched. The CDR3 consists of 12 residues. Germline loops: CDR1 SQVTM, CDR2 ANQGSEA. CDR3 DNA sequence: TGCAGCGCCGGACAGGGAGATTATGGCTACACCTTC. This translates into CSAGQGDYGYTF.

The chain carries TRBV7-6 and TRBJ1-1, with 8 nucleotides matching TRBD1. Per germline, CDR1 SGHVS and CDR2 FNYEAQ. V lost 3 bases to trimming and J lost 5 bases; unmatched junction nucleotides: 8. This CDR3 has 15 residues. CDR3 loop: CASSLGRGLRTEAFF. CDR3 nucleotide sequence: TGTGCCAGCAGCTTGGGCAGGGGGCTGCGTACTGAAGCTTTCTTT.

The rearrangement joins TRBV10-3 to TRBJ1-5, with D perhaps matching TRBD1 (5 bases). Trimming took off 3 bases at V and 0 bases at J, with 12 bases between the two ends. The V gene's germline CDR1 is ENHRY and CDR2 SYGVKD. This CDR3 is 16 amino acids long. The CDR3 DNA reads TGTGCCATCAGTGAAGAGGGACGGCATAGCAATCAGCCCCAGCATTTT. Its translation: CAISEEGRHSNQPQHF.